This TCR beta chain was sequenced during a study of PD-1 blockade in classical Hodgkin lymphoma. Profiled with immunoSEQ multiplex PCR; TCRdb holds only in-frame clones, not every one. The sample lists around 26,000 clones, less than 95% occurring once. The study, taken as a whole, reports: Relapsed/refractory patients reportedly had lower baseline diversity than newly diagnosed patients. Prior therapy or disease activity may underlie the repertoire differences, whose causes remain undefined.

With regard to this clone: What it recognizes is unknown.

Time point in this sample: newly diagnosed, previously untreated cHL patient sample. Magnetic negative selection was used to purify CD4+ T cells from thawed PBMCs. Newly diagnosed, untreated classical Hodgkin lymphoma PBMCs served as comparison. CDR3 length: 15 residues. The ends were cut back, 0 bases at V and 3 bases at J, with 13 bases in the middle. Per the germline V gene, CDR1 is SGDLS and CDR2 is YYNGEE. The receptor's source is a human donor with classical Hodgkin lymphoma. What was sequenced was CD4+ T cells from blood. The chain has TRBV9 and TRBJ2-7; tentative D call: TRBD2 (5 bases). CDR3 loop: CASSVGGGSNYEQYF. The CDR3 DNA sequence: TGTGCCAGCAGCGTAGGGGGTGGGAGTAACTACGAGCAGTACTTC.